A single T cell receptor beta chain is shown here with its context. The sample belongs to a study of control samples from healthy donors and cancer patients. Sequencing used immunoSEQ multiplex PCR; TCRdb keeps in-frame clones, though not all of them. The table has approximately 70,000 clones, over 70% seen once. CDR1 and CDR2 (germline): MNHEY, SVGAGI. CDR3 length: 15 residues. The V end lost 2 bases, the J end lost 3 bases, and 14 bases lay between the germline ends. The chain carries TRBV6-5 and TRBJ2-7; weak D call: TRBD1 (6 bases). The sequenced sample consisted of blood. The source of this sequence is a man aged 50-60 years in good health. In DNA form, the CDR3 reads TGTGCCAGCAGTTACCAATCGGGACAAAACTACGAGCAGTACTTC. Its protein is CASSYQSGQNYEQYF.